A selection of T cell receptor beta chains follows, all from one sample in a study of Graves' ophthalmopathy and Graves' hyperthyroidism. Each CDR3 protein is one row after TCRdb ran MiXCR on the multiplex PCR reads. The data hold about 1.1 million distinct CDR3 sequences, with about 36% observed a single time. The sample taken for sequencing was peripheral blood or thyroid tissue (not recorded which). The origin of the receptors is an adult man with Graves' hyperthyroidism. Each CDR3 is given with its conserved first and last residue. The order of the fields is D gene, J gene, clone size, V gene, CDR3 protein, CDR3 DNA. A D gene is named only where the DNA matches it firmly. Rows may omit the clone size; those that give it use once, few, many or a size class.

d_gene: NA; j_gene: TRBJ2-2; abundance: NA; v_gene: TRBV5-1; CDR3aa: CASSEMGDGELFF; CDR3nt: TGCGCCAGCAGCGAAATGGGGGACGGGGAGCTGTTTTTT
d_gene: NA; j_gene: TRBJ2-5; abundance: few; v_gene: TRBV12-3/TRBV12-4; CDR3aa: CASSFGGKTQYF; CDR3nt: TGTGCCAGCAGTTTCGGGGGAAAGACCCAGTACTTC
d_gene: NA; j_gene: TRBJ2-7; abundance: many; v_gene: TRBV29-1; CDR3aa: CSVVGQEQYF; CDR3nt: TGCAGCGTTGTGGGCCAGGAGCAGTACTTC
d_gene: NA; j_gene: TRBJ2-5; abundance: NA; v_gene: TRBV27; CDR3aa: CASSLTSWGETQYF; CDR3nt: TGTGCCAGCAGTTTAACTAGTTGGGGAGAGACCCAGTACTTC
d_gene: NA; j_gene: TRBJ1-5; abundance: NA; v_gene: TRBV15; CDR3aa: CATSRLDSLGRPQHF; CDR3nt: TGTGCCACCAGCAGATTGGACAGCCTGGGTCGGCCCCAGCATTTT
d_gene: NA; j_gene: TRBJ1-1; abundance: NA; v_gene: TRBV19; CDR3aa: CASSTQDRINTEAFF; CDR3nt: TGTGCCAGTAGTACCCAAGACAGAATAAACACTGAAGCTTTCTTT
d_gene: NA; j_gene: TRBJ1-2; abundance: many; v_gene: TRBV6-2/TRBV6-3; CDR3aa: CASSFDRTYGYYGYTF; CDR3nt: TGTGCCAGCAGTTTCGACAGAACCTACGGGTACTATGGCTACACCTTC
d_gene: TRBD1; j_gene: TRBJ1-3; abundance: many; v_gene: TRBV7-2; CDR3aa: CASWTGYSGNTIYF; CDR3nt: TGTGCCAGCTGGACAGGTTACTCTGGAAACACCATATATTTT
d_gene: NA; j_gene: TRBJ1-2; abundance: many; v_gene: TRBV10-2; CDR3aa: CASSEQSTAGYGYTF; CDR3nt: TGCGCCAGCAGTGAACAATCGACGGCTGGCTATGGCTACACCTTC
d_gene: NA; j_gene: TRBJ2-5; abundance: once; v_gene: TRBV2; CDR3aa: CASSPSGQMETQYF; CDR3nt: TGTGCCAGCAGTCCCTCGGGACAAATGGAGACCCAGTACTTC
d_gene: NA; j_gene: TRBJ1-2; abundance: NA; v_gene: TRBV2; CDR3aa: CASSTPGDGNTF; CDR3nt: TGTGCCAGCAGTACCCCGGGAGATGGAAACACCTTC
d_gene: NA; j_gene: TRBJ1-1; abundance: NA; v_gene: TRBV27; CDR3aa: CASSPYPGTEAFF; CDR3nt: TGTGCCAGCAGTCCCTATCCGGGCACTGAAGCTTTCTTT
d_gene: NA; j_gene: TRBJ2-7; abundance: many; v_gene: TRBV5-1; CDR3aa: CASSLPRTVEGEQYF; CDR3nt: TGCGCCAGCAGCTTGCCGCGGACGGTGGAAGGTGAGCAGTACTTC
d_gene: NA; j_gene: TRBJ1-1; abundance: many; v_gene: TRBV6-5; CDR3aa: CASSYMWMNTEAFF; CDR3nt: TGTGCCAGCAGTTACATGTGGATGAACACTGAAGCTTTCTTT
d_gene: NA; j_gene: TRBJ2-5; abundance: many; v_gene: TRBV20-1; CDR3aa: CSARDGPGRWETQYF; CDR3nt: TGCAGTGCTAGAGATGGACCGGGACGTTGGGAGACCCAGTACTTC
d_gene: TRBD2; j_gene: TRBJ2-1; abundance: NA; v_gene: TRBV7-3; CDR3aa: CASSPTSGGNEQFF; CDR3nt: TGTGCCAGCAGCCCTACTAGCGGGGGCAATGAGCAGTTCTTC
d_gene: NA; j_gene: TRBJ1-2; abundance: NA; v_gene: TRBV10-3; CDR3aa: CAISGLAGQVRRYTF; CDR3nt: TGTGCCATCAGTGGACTAGCGGGTCAGGTTCGTCGCTACACCTTC
d_gene: TRBD1; j_gene: TRBJ1-2; abundance: few; v_gene: TRBV11-2; CDR3aa: CAISAEVMQGGYGYTF; CDR3nt: TGTGCCATCAGTGCGGAGGTGATGCAGGGGGGCTATGGCTACACCTTC
d_gene: TRBD2; j_gene: TRBJ2-5; abundance: NA; v_gene: TRBV7-9; CDR3aa: CASSQAGQTEGTQDF; CDR3nt: TGTGCCAGCAGCCAAGCGGGGCAAACTGAGGGGACCCAGGACTTC
d_gene: TRBD2; j_gene: TRBJ2-5; abundance: NA; v_gene: TRBV10-3; CDR3aa: CASSRGGVSGAWMGEETQYF; CDR3nt: TGTGCCAGCAGCCGGGGGGGAGTCTCCGGGGCATGGATGGGGGAAGAGACCCAGTACTTC
d_gene: NA; j_gene: TRBJ1-1; abundance: many; v_gene: TRBV25-1; CDR3aa: CASSAVGRTEAFF; CDR3nt: TGTGCCAGCAGCGCCGTAGGTCGGACTGAAGCTTTCTTT
d_gene: TRBD1; j_gene: TRBJ1-1; abundance: NA; v_gene: TRBV7-8; CDR3aa: CASRSGTGDDTEAFF; CDR3nt: TGTGCCAGCAGGTCTGGGACAGGGGATGACACTGAAGCTTTCTTT
d_gene: TRBD1; j_gene: TRBJ1-5; abundance: NA; v_gene: TRBV7-8; CDR3aa: CASRSGPYRGRSQPQHF; CDR3nt: TGTGCCAGCAGGTCTGGGCCCTACAGGGGGCGCAGCCAGCCCCAGCATTTT
d_gene: NA; j_gene: TRBJ1-5; abundance: NA; v_gene: TRBV12-3/TRBV12-4; CDR3aa: CASSFAGTSAQPQHF; CDR3nt: TGTGCCAGCAGTTTCGCCGGGACATCCGCCCAGCCCCAGCATTTT
d_gene: TRBD1; j_gene: TRBJ2-6; abundance: NA; v_gene: TRBV5-1; CDR3aa: CASSLVQGVLPGANVLTF; CDR3nt: TGCGCCAGCAGCTTGGTCCAGGGGGTTCTTCCTGGGGCCAACGTCCTGACTTTC
d_gene: NA; j_gene: TRBJ2-5; abundance: many; v_gene: TRBV7-9; CDR3aa: CASSLIEEETQYF; CDR3nt: TGTGCCAGCAGCCTAATTGAAGAGGAGACCCAGTACTTC
d_gene: TRBD1; j_gene: TRBJ1-5; abundance: many; v_gene: TRBV19; CDR3aa: CASRRRDRVGQPQHF; CDR3nt: TGTGCCAGTAGACGCCGGGACAGGGTAGGCCAGCCCCAGCATTTT